One and the same sample provided the 2 T cell receptor beta chains below, sequenced in a study of cytomegalovirus exposure and HLA in healthy donors. PCR amplification relied on 60 Vbeta primers (plus 13 Jbeta primers). The assay was immunoSEQ multiplex PCR, and TCRdb's table has in-frame clones only and misses some. Here the sample spans tens of thousands of clones, approximately 84% being singletons. Material: PBMCs. The receptors originated from a girl aged 2-10 years in good health and CMV-seropositive.

The chain joins TRBV4-1 to TRBJ2-3, with D unclear. Germline CDR1 reads MGHRA; CDR2 reads YSYEKL. Trimming left V 1 base short and J 1 base short, with 9 bases between. The CDR3 extends over 15 amino acids. CDR3 protein: CASSQGWAGTDTQYF. In DNA, the CDR3 is TGCGCCAGCAGCCAAGGGTGGGCAGGCACAGATACGCAGTATTTT.

The V gene is TRBV5-1, the J gene TRBJ2-7; TRBD1 agrees at 7 bases. Looked up from germline, CDR1 is SGHRS and CDR2 is YFSETQ. This CDR3 contains 13 residues. The J segment lost 3 bases and the V segment lost 4 bases, leaving 4 bases of the junction unmatched. CDR3 bases: TGCGCCAGCAGCGCCGGACAGGTCTACGAGCAGTACTTC. This encodes CASSAGQVYEQYF.